A selection of T cell receptor beta chains follows, all from one sample in a study of technical replicates of blood from a few donors. Here immunoSEQ multiplex PCR was the method, and the copy in TCRdb shows in-frame clones only, minus some. This table holds 75,000 to 100,000 clones, 95% to 96% found once. The specimen sequenced was T cells isolated from PBMCs. The receptors originated from a human donor in good health. Each CDR3 is given with its conserved first and last residue. The D gene is left open where the match is weak. The size of a clone is reported for some rows only, either as once, few or many, or as a class for expanded clones.

>TRBJ1-4|TRBV11-2|TRBD1|.
TGTGCCAGCAGCTTAGGGACAGGGTGGGATAATGAAAAACTGTTTTTT
CASSLGTGWDNEKLFF
>TRBJ1-2|TRBV25-1|.|.
TGTGCCAGCAGTGGGAGCGTAGCTAACTATGGCTACACCTTC
CASSGSVANYGYTF
>TRBJ2-1|TRBV30|.|.
TGTGCCTGGAGTGGTTTGGGGGGTGAGCAGTTCTTC
CAWSGLGGEQFF
>TRBJ2-2|TRBV7-2|.|.
TGTGCCAGCAGCTTAGTAACCGGGGAGCTGTTTTTT
CASSLVTGELFF
>TRBJ1-5|TRBV28|.|.
TGTGCCAGCAGTTTAACCTTGTCTAGTCAGCCCCAGCATTTT
CASSLTLSSQPQHF
>TRBJ2-3|TRBV13|.|.
TGTGCCAGCAGCTTAGCCGGGTCAGATACGCAGTATTTT
CASSLAGSDTQYF
>TRBJ1-1|TRBV7-2|.|.
TGTGCCAGCAGCTTAGTTTCTGGGGCCGGTGAAGCTTTCTTT
CASSLVSGAGEAFF
>TRBJ2-2|TRBV6-5|TRBD2|.
TGTGCCAGCAGCCCGACTAGCGGGAGGGCCCGGGAGCTGTTTTTT
CASSPTSGRARELFF
>TRBJ2-1|TRBV6-1|TRBD1|.
TGTGCCAGCAGGGGACAGGGTGGCTCTGAGCAGTTCTTC
CASRGQGGSEQFF
>TRBJ1-1|TRBV9|.|.
TGTGCCAGCAGGGAGGCTAGAGCTTTCTTT
CASREARAFF
>TRBJ2-7|TRBV19|.|once
TGTGCCAGTATTACCCCGGACGGAGGCGAGCAGTACTTC
CASITPDGGEQYF
>TRBJ2-7|TRBV6-6|TRBD1|.
TGTGCCAGCGGGCCAGGGGGTCGGGGTGGGGAGCAGTACTTC
CASGPGGRGGEQYF
>TRBJ2-6|TRBV5-1|.|.
TGCGCCAGCAGCTTGAGACAACCATCTGGGGCCAACGTCCTGACTTTC
CASSLRQPSGANVLTF
>TRBJ1-3|TRBV9|.|.
TGTGCCAGCAGCGTAGGGAGGGGGGGTCAGACTGGAAACACCATATATTTT
CASSVGRGGQTGNTIYF